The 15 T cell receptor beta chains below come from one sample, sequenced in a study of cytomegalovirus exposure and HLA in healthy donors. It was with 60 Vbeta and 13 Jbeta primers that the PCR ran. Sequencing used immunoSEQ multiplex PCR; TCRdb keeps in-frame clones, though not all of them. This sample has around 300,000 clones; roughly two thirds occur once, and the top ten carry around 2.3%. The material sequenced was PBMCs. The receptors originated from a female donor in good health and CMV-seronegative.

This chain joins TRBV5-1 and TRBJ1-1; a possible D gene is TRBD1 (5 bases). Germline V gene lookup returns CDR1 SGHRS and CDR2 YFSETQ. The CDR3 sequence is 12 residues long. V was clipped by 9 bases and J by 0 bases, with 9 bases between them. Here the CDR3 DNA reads TGCGCCACCCAGGGTATGAACACTGAAGCTTTCTTT. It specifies CATQGMNTEAFF.

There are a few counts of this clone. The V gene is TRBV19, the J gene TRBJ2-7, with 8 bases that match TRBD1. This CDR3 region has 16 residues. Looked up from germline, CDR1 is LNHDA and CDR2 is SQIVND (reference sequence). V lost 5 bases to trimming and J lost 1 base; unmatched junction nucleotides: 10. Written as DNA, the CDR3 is TGTGCCAGTAGTTTCGGAACAGGGGGTCTTTCCTACGAGCAGTACTTC. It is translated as CASSFGTGGLSYEQYF.

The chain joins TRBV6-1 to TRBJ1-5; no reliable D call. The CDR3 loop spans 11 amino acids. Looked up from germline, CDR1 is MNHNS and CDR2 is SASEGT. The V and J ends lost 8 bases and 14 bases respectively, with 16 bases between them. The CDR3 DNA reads TGTGCCAGCTCCGACCACCAAAGCGAGCATTTT. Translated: CASSDHQSEHF.

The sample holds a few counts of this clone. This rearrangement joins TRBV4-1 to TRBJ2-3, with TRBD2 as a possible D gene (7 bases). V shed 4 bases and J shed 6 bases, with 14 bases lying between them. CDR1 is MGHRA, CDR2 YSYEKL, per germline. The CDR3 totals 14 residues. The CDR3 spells CASSRGRGGDTQYF. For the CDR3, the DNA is TGCGCCAGCAGCCGAGGAAGGGGGGGGGATACGCAGTATTTT.

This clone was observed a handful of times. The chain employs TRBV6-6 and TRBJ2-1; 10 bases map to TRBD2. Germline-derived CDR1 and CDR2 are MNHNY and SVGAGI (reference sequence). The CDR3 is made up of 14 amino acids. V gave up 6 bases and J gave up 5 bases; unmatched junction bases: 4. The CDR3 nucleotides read TGTGCCAGCAGGTATCTAGCGGGGGACAATGAGCAGTTCTTC. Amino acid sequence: CASRYLAGDNEQFF.

As DNA, the CDR3 is TGTGCCAGTAGTATATCAACAGGGGGCTTCCAAGAGACCCAGTACTTC. Its translation is CASSISTGGFQETQYF. V and J are TRBV19 and TRBJ2-5; 9 nucleotides align to TRBD1. Unmatched junction bases numbered 5, after V lost 2 bases and J lost 1 base. The germline CDR1 and CDR2 sequences are LNHDA and SQIVND (reference sequence). This CDR3 is built from 16 residues.

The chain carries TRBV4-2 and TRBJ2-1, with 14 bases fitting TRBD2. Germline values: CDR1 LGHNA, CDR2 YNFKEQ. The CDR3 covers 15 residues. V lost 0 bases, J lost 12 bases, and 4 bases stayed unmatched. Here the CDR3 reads CASSQDGTSGSGQFF. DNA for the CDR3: TGTGCCAGCAGCCAAGACGGGACTAGCGGGAGTGGGCAGTTCTTC.

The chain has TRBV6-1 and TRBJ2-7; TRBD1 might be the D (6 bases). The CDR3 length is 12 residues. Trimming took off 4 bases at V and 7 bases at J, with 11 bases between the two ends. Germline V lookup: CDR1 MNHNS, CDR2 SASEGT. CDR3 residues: CASSGGPLEQYF. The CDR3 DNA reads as TGTGCCAGCAGTGGGGGGCCCTTGGAGCAGTACTTC.

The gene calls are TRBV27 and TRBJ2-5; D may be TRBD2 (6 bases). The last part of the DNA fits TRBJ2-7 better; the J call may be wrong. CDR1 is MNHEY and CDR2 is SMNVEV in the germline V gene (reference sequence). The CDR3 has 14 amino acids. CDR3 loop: CASSYDGSGIEQYF. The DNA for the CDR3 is TGTGCCAGCAGTTACGACGGGAGTGGTATCGAGCAGTACTTC.

The DNA of the CDR3 is TGTGCCAGCAGTTACTCTCTTAGCGGGAGCTCCTACGAGCAGTACTTC. Translated, it gives CASSYSLSGSSYEQYF. V and J are TRBV6-5 and TRBJ2-5, with TRBD2 identical over 9 bases. The closer fit of TRBJ2-7 to the DNA end suggests the J call may be wrong. The CDR3 has 16 residues. The V gene's germline CDR1 is MNHEY and CDR2 SVGAGI.

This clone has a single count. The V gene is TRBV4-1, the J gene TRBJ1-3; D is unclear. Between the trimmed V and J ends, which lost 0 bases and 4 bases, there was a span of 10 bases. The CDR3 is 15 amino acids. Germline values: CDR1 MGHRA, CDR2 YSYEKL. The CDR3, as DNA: TGCGCCAGCAGCCAAGACGGGGTGGGAGGAAACACCATATATTTT. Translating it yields CASSQDGVGGNTIYF.

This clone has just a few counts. CDR3 sequence reads: CASSLVTGYQETQYF. The CDR3 DNA follows: TGTGCCAGCAGCTTAGTAACCGGTTACCAAGAGACCCAGTACTTC. This chain links TRBV7-2 with TRBJ2-5; D is unclear. V was shortened by 1 base and J by 0 bases, with 9 bases between the two germline ends. The CDR3 contains 15 residues. CDR1 and CDR2 from the germline V gene are SGHTA and FQGNSA.

The CDR3 nucleotides read TGTGCCAGCAGCCCCGACAGTAATGAAAAACTGTTTTTT. Protein sequence: CASSPDSNEKLFF. The rearrangement joins TRBV28 to TRBJ1-4; the D gene is possibly TRBD1 (5 bases). This CDR3 comprises 13 residues. Trimming removed 6 bases from V and 4 bases from J, with 9 bases in between. From germline, CDR1 is MDHEN and CDR2 SYDVKM.

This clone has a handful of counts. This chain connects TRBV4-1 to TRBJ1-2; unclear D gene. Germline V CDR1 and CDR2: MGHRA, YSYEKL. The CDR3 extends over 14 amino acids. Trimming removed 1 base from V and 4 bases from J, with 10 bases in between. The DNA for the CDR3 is TGCGCCAGCAGCCAAGGTGGAGAAGGCTATGGCTACACCTTC. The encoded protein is CASSQGGEGYGYTF.

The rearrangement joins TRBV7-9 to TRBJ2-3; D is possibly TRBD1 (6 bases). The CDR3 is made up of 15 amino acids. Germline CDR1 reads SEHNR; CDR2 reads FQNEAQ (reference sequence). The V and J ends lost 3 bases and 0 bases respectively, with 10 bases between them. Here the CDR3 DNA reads TGTGCCAGCAGCTTTCAGGGGAAAAGCACAGATACGCAGTATTTT. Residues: CASSFQGKSTDTQYF.